The 8 T cell receptor beta chains in this list originate from one sample, sequenced in a study of cytomegalovirus exposure and HLA in healthy donors. The PCR employed 60 Vbeta primers together with 13 Jbeta primers. The repertoire was sequenced with immunoSEQ multiplex PCR; TCRdb's copy has only in-frame clones and lacks some. Of 100,000 to 150,000 clones listed, roughly 74% are singletons. The sample taken for sequencing was PBMCs. The receptors stem from a male donor in good health and CMV-seronegative.

V usage is TRBV28 and J usage is TRBJ1-2, with D possibly matching TRBD1 (5 bases). The CDR3 length is 15 residues. Germline V gene sequence: CDR1 MDHEN, CDR2 SYDVKM. Trimming pared 3 bases from V and 4 bases from J, leaving 15 bases between. CDR3 DNA: TGTGCCAGCAGTTTCCCCGGGGGGAGTGGCTATGGCTACACCTTC. This encodes CASSFPGGSGYGYTF.

This chain connects TRBV29-1 to TRBJ1-2; D not certain. This CDR3 comprises 12 residues. V lost 0 bases, J lost 4 bases, and 6 bases lay in between. The germline CDR1 and CDR2 sequences are SQVTM and ANQGSEA. The CDR3 is CSVEDHSYGYTF. DNA for the CDR3: TGCAGCGTTGAAGATCATAGCTATGGCTACACCTTC.

The gene calls are TRBV28 and TRBJ2-2; 8 nucleotides align to TRBD2. Losses at the gene ends were 5 bases for V and 4 bases for J; bases not matched to a gene: 12. CDR3 length: 17 amino acids. Germline loops: CDR1 MDHEN, CDR2 SYDVKM. The CDR3 bases are TGTGCCAGCAGTCTCACTAGCGGAGGGGCGGGCACCGGGGAGCTGTTTTTT. Its translation is CASSLTSGGAGTGELFF.

This chain links TRBV30 with TRBJ1-2, with TRBD1 identical over 7 bases. The J segment lost 5 bases and the V segment lost 1 base, leaving 4 bases of the junction unmatched. In germline, CDR1 is GTSNPN, CDR2 SVGIG (reference sequence). The CDR3 contains 13 residues. The CDR3 protein is CAWSGQGGYGYTF. The DNA for the CDR3 is TGTGCCTGGAGTGGACAGGGAGGATATGGCTACACCTTC.

The rearrangement uses TRBV21-1 and TRBJ1-5; TRBD1, the D gene given by the table, was not confirmed from the DNA. TRBV21-1 is marked as a pseudogene. This CDR3 is built from 14 residues. The CDR3 is CASSGVIGNQPQHF. As DNA, the CDR3 is TGTGCCAGCTCAGGGGTTATAGGCAATCAGCCCCAGCATTTT.

This clone was observed a single time. The gene calls are TRBV4-2 and TRBJ2-5; D uncertain. The germline V gene encodes CDR1 LGHNA and CDR2 YNFKEQ. The CDR3 contains 13 residues. V was clipped by 0 bases and J by 5 bases, with 7 bases between them. DNA of the CDR3: TGTGCCAGCAGCCAAGACCCCGGGGAGACCCAGTACTTC. Amino acids: CASSQDPGETQYF.

The V gene is TRBV25-1, the J gene TRBJ1-2, with a possible D match to TRBD1 (6 bases). CDR1 is MGHDK and CDR2 is SYGVNS in the germline V gene. The V gene lost 3 bases and the J gene lost 8 bases, with 16 bases spanning the gap. The CDR3 contains 14 residues. CDR3 amino acids: CASSEGVAGDGYTF. Written as DNA, the CDR3 is TGTGCCAGCAGTGAGGGTGTGGCAGGGGACGGCTACACCTTC.

The rearrangement links TRBV6-5 to TRBJ2-7; 8 bases are a match to TRBD2. V shed 8 bases, J shed 7 bases, and the junction held 4 bases outside the gene matches. The germline gives CDR1 MNHEY, CDR2 SVGAGI. The CDR3 contains 11 residues. The CDR3 DNA follows: TGTGCCAGCTTTTCGGGGGGGGAGCAGTACTTC. Its translation: CASFSGGEQYF.